This entry lists 32 T cell receptor beta chains sequenced from one sample in a study of T cells after yellow fever vaccination. A single record per CDR3 protein comes from TCRdb applying MiXCR to the 5' RACE reads. The data show hundreds of thousands of distinct CDR3 sequences, with 7.5% to 9% seen just once and under 20% held by the top ten. The material was PBMCs, obtained on the day of the first yellow fever vaccination. All receptors come from a man aged 18 to 30 who received the YFV17D yellow fever vaccine.

This clonotype showed up just a few times. The V and J genes are TRBV6-5 and TRBJ2-5; D unresolved. The V gene lost 4 bases and the J gene lost 5 bases, with 8 bases spanning the gap. This CDR3 contains 12 residues. Germline V CDR1 and CDR2: MNHEY, SVGAGI. CDR3 amino acids: CASSSSLETQYF. DNA for the CDR3: TGTGCCAGCAGTTCGTCTCTGGAGACCCAGTACTTC.

V is TRBV10-2 and J is TRBJ2-1, with no clear D. Germline V lookup: CDR1 WSHSY, CDR2 SAAADI. Trimming took 8 bases from V and 9 from J, leaving 14 bases between them. This CDR3 region has 12 residues. The DNA of the CDR3 is TGCGCCAGCGAGGCTCCTTCAATTGAGCAGTTCTTC. Translated: CASEAPSIEQFF.

This clonotype was seen only a few times. V is TRBV27 and J is TRBJ2-3, with TRBD1 matching over 8 bases. The germline V gene has CDR1 MNHEY and CDR2 SMNVEV (reference sequence). This CDR3 region has 16 residues. The ends lost 5 bases at V and 4 bases at J; junction bases unmatched: 11. This CDR3 is CASSTYRGRGADTQYF. The CDR3 bases are TGTGCCAGCAGTACCTACAGGGGGAGAGGAGCAGATACGCAGTATTTT.

The CDR3 is CASGTRYEQYV. DNA of the CDR3: TGTGCCAGCGGGACAAGATACGAGCAGTACGTC. This sequence joins TRBV28 and TRBJ2-7; the D gene is possibly TRBD1 (6 bases). This CDR3 has 11 residues. Trimming shortened V by 8 bases and J by 4 bases, and 9 bases separated the two germline ends. Germline CDR1 is MDHEN and CDR2 is SYDVKM.

The chain joins TRBV7-2 to TRBJ1-4; tentative D call: TRBD1 (5 bases). CDR1 and CDR2 (germline): SGHTA, FQGNSA. This CDR3 has 13 amino acids. Trimming took 7 bases from V and 6 from J, leaving 12 bases between them. DNA of the CDR3: TGTGCCAGCACAGCAGGGAGGGATGAAAAACTGTTTTTT. It yields the protein CASTAGRDEKLFF.

This clonotype was detected ten times or more. The chain employs TRBV3-1 and TRBJ2-4; TRBD1 is a possible D gene (6 bases). CDR3 length: 15 residues. Germline V gene sequence: CDR1 LGHDT, CDR2 YNNKEL (reference sequence). Trimming stripped 4 bases from V and 0 bases from J, with 10 bases between. CDR3 protein: CASSLGTLAKNIQYF. In DNA form, the CDR3 reads TGTGCCAGCAGCCTCGGGACATTAGCCAAAAACATTCAGTACTTC. Complete variable domain (other parts from reference TRBV3-1 and TRBJ2-4): DTAVSQTPKYLVTQMGNDKSIKCEQNLGHDTMYWYKQDSKKFLKIMFSYNNKELIINETVPNRFSPKSPDKAHLNLHINSLELGDSAVYFCASSLGTLAKNIQYFGAGTRLSVL.

This clonotype appeared a few times. The CDR3 loop is CASSLEVWGELFF. CDR3 coding DNA: TGTGCCAGCAGTTTAGAGGTTTGGGGGGAGCTGTTTTTT. The chain joins TRBV12-3 or TRBV12-4 to TRBJ2-2; unclear D gene. The V gene lost 1 base and the J gene lost 8 bases, with 8 bases spanning the gap. The CDR3 totals 13 residues.

This rearrangement joins TRBV6-1 to TRBJ1-4; D remains ambiguous. Trimming removed 6 bases at V and 4 bases at J, with 3 bases between. CDR3 length: 11 residues. Germline CDR1 reads MNHNS; CDR2 reads SASEGT. The CDR3 spells CASRVNEKLFF. The CDR3 bases are TGTGCCAGCAGGGTTAATGAAAAACTGTTTTTT.

This sequence joins TRBV5-4 and TRBJ2-7, with D perhaps TRBD1 (6 bases). With 4 bases removed from V and 1 base from J, the gap between germline ends came to 12 bases. The length of the CDR3 is 14 residues. Per the germline V gene, CDR1 is SGHNT and CDR2 is YYREEE (reference sequence). The CDR3 protein is CASSLGQTSYEQYV. The CDR3 nucleotides are TGTGCCAGCAGCCTCGGACAGACGTCCTACGAGCAGTACGTC.

This clonotype was found once. The chain recombines TRBV10-3 with TRBJ1-1, with D uncertain. This CDR3 comprises 12 residues. Germline assignment: CDR1 ENHRY and CDR2 SYGVKD. V lost 10 bases and J lost 1, with 10 bases in between. The CDR3, as DNA: TGTGCCACACGGTCGGGGAACACTGAAGCTTTCTTT. Translation: CATRSGNTEAFF.

This clonotype has more than one count but fewer than ten. The J gene is TRBJ2-5, the V gene TRBV5-1, with TRBD1 matching 8 bases. Germline V gene sequence: CDR1 SGHRS, CDR2 YFSETQ. The junction had 4 bases not matched to a gene; V was cut back by 0 bases and J by 3 bases. This CDR3 spans 15 amino acids. CDR3 loop: CASSLAPGGEETQYF. The CDR3 DNA follows: TGCGCCAGCAGCTTGGCCCCAGGGGGCGAAGAGACCCAGTACTTC.

Many counts were recorded for this clonotype. This sequence joins TRBV4-3 and TRBJ1-5; D remains ambiguous. The CDR3 has 15 residues. From germline, CDR1 is LGHNA and CDR2 YSLEER. V gave up 0 bases and J gave up 2 bases, with 8 bases separating them. The CDR3, as DNA: TGCGCCAGCAGCCAAGATCTAGGAGGCAATCAGCCCCAGCATTTT. Translating gives CASSQDLGGNQPQHF.

The chain recombines TRBV29-1 with TRBJ1-1, with 9 nucleotides matching TRBD1. Germline loops: CDR1 SQVTM, CDR2 ANQGSEA. CDR3 length: 13 amino acids. V lost 3 bases, J lost 11 bases, and 10 bases stayed unmatched. CDR3 amino acids: CSVDRTGGRQAFF. In nucleotides, the CDR3 is TGCAGCGTTGACCGAACAGGGGGCCGACAGGCTTTCTTT. Together with reference TRBV29-1 and TRBJ1-1, the CDR3 gives the full variable domain: SAVISQKPSRDICQRGTSLTIQCQVDSQVTMMFWYRQQPGQSLTLIATANQGSEATYESGFVIDKFPISRPNLTFSTLTVSNMSPEDSSIYLCSVDRTGGRQAFFGQGTRLTVV.

This clonotype was picked up a small number of times. CDR3 loop: CAIRGTAMGEQFF. Here the CDR3 DNA reads TGTGCCATCAGGGGGACGGCCATGGGTGAGCAGTTCTTC. This sequence joins TRBV10-3 and TRBJ2-1; D tentatively fits TRBD1 or TRBD2 (5 bases each). CDR3 length: 13 residues. Germline lookup yields CDR1 ENHRY and CDR2 SYGVKD. V was pared by 6 bases and J by 9 bases, with 15 bases between.

In DNA, the CDR3 is TGCGCCAGCAGCTTATTCGGTTCCAGCGGGGGCACCGGGGAGCTGTTTTTT. This translates into CASSLFGSSGGTGELFF. The V gene is TRBV5-1, the J gene TRBJ2-2; 8 bases are a match to TRBD2. CDR1 is SGHRS, CDR2 YFSETQ, per germline. This CDR3 region has 17 residues. V dropped 2 bases and J dropped 4; count of bases not matched to a gene: 10.

The chain carries TRBV20-1 and TRBJ2-4, with 7 bases matching TRBD1. The CDR3 spans 17 residues. CDR1 is DFQATT, CDR2 SNEGSKA, per germline (reference sequence). After removal of 3 bases from V and 0 bases from J, the junction contained 11 bases not matched to a gene. CDR3 amino acids: CSASHRGLKLAKNIQYF. The CDR3, as DNA: TGCAGTGCTAGCCACAGGGGCCTGAAACTAGCCAAAAACATTCAGTACTTC.

This clonotype was seen repeatedly, ten times or more. CDR3 protein: CASSFLASPYEQYF. The CDR3 DNA follows: TGTGCCAGCAGCTTCCTGGCTTCGCCCTACGAGCAGTACTTC. The rearrangement uses TRBV5-5 and TRBJ2-7; the D is unclear. In germline, CDR1 is SGHKS, CDR2 YYEKEE (reference sequence). V gave up 2 bases and J gave up 2 bases, with 11 bases separating them. There are 14 residues in the CDR3.

In this sample, this clonotype turned up many times. The rearrangement joins TRBV12-3 or TRBV12-4 to TRBJ2-2; 8 bases are a match to TRBD1. J lost 4 bases, V lost 8 bases, and 9 bases had no gene match. CDR3 size: 15 residues. The CDR3 is CASVTGGTFTGELFF. The CDR3 DNA sequence: TGTGCCAGCGTCACAGGGGGGACTTTCACCGGGGAGCTGTTTTTT.

The J gene is TRBJ1-5, the V gene TRBV6-1; 7 bases are shared with TRBD1. J was trimmed by 7 bases and V by 5 bases; bases with no gene match: 8. Per the germline V gene, CDR1 is MNHNS and CDR2 is SASEGT. This CDR3 contains 14 residues. The CDR3 protein is CASSQTGQEQPQHF. DNA for the CDR3: TGTGCCAGCAGTCAGACAGGGCAGGAACAGCCCCAGCATTTT.

This clonotype has just a few counts. The chain employs TRBV4-1 and TRBJ2-2; D gene ambiguous. V lost 3 bases, J lost 6 bases, and 14 bases lay in between. The CDR3 totals 15 residues. CDR1 is MGHRA, CDR2 YSYEKL, per germline. CDR3 in amino acids: CASSHAARFPGELFF. The CDR3 nucleotides read TGCGCCAGCAGCCATGCCGCCAGGTTTCCCGGGGAGCTGTTTTTT.

The J gene is TRBJ2-5, the V gene TRBV6-1; tentatively, D is TRBD2 (6 bases). The CDR3 spans 13 residues. The germline V and J ends were trimmed by 6 bases and 5 bases, with 13 bases remaining between them. The germline V gene encodes CDR1 MNHNS and CDR2 SASEGT. CDR3 sequence: CASRWGDWETQYF. DNA of the CDR3: TGTGCCAGCAGATGGGGGGATTGGGAGACCCAGTACTTC.

This clonotype appeared a few times. J is TRBJ1-3 and V is TRBV7-3; D is undetermined. Trimming removed 2 bases from V and 0 bases from J, with 8 bases in between. CDR3 length: 15 amino acids. The germline V gene has CDR1 SGHTA and CDR2 FQGTGA. In DNA, the CDR3 is TGTGCCAGCAGCTTATCGTCGGTCTCTGGAAACACCATATATTTT. Translation gives CASSLSSVSGNTIYF. Variable domain in full (rest from reference TRBV7-3 and TRBJ1-3): GAGVSQTPSNKVTEKGKYVELRCDPISGHTALYWYRQSLGQGPEFLIYFQGTGAADDSGLPNDRFFAVRPEGSVSTLKIQRTERGDSAVYLCASSLSSVSGNTIYFGEGSWLTVV.

Ten or more counts support this clonotype. The V call is TRBV4-2, the J call TRBJ1-1; D not resolved. The length of the CDR3 is 13 residues. Germline loops: CDR1 LGHNA, CDR2 YNFKEQ. With 4 bases removed from V and 3 bases from J, the gap between germline ends came to 9 bases. CDR3 amino acids: CASSPIGDTEAFF. The DNA for the CDR3 is TGTGCCAGCAGCCCGATTGGGGACACTGAAGCTTTCTTT.

This clonotype was seen only a few times. The chain links TRBV12-3 or TRBV12-4 to TRBJ1-2, with 8 bases that match TRBD1. V lost 6 bases, J lost 7 bases, and 13 bases stayed unmatched. This CDR3 contains 15 residues. The CDR3 coding sequence is TGTGCCAGCAGCCACAGACAGGGGTTGCAGGGTGGCTACACCTTC. Amino acid sequence: CASSHRQGLQGGYTF.

This chain uses TRBV6-5 with TRBJ2-2, with no clear D. The CDR3 is 15 amino acids. The V end was cut by 0 bases, the J end by 2 bases, with 7 bases between. Germline lookup yields CDR1 MNHEY and CDR2 SVGAGI. CDR3 nucleotide sequence: TGTGCCAGCAGTTACTCCGGCAGAAACACCGGGGAGCTGTTTTTT. It specifies CASSYSGRNTGELFF.

This clonotype has ten or more counts. V and J are TRBV7-8 and TRBJ1-1; the match to TRBD1 covers 9 bases. The germline CDR1 and CDR2 sequences are SGHVS and FQNEAQ. The CDR3 has 13 amino acids. The V and J ends lost 5 bases and 7 bases, in that order; junction bases with no gene match: 5. DNA of the CDR3: TGTGCCAGCAGCGCCGTGGGACAGGGTGAAGCTTTCTTT. Amino acid sequence: CASSAVGQGEAFF.

This clonotype was observed a handful of times. CDR3 sequence: CASSYSIDSGANVLTF. The CDR3 DNA reads as TGTGCCAGCAGTTACTCGATTGACTCTGGGGCCAACGTCCTGACTTTC. The rearrangement links TRBV6-5 to TRBJ2-6; D not resolved. The V gene lost 0 bases and the J gene lost 0 bases, with 6 bases spanning the gap. The CDR3 is 16 residues long. The germline V gene has CDR1 MNHEY and CDR2 SVGAGI.

J is TRBJ1-5 and V is TRBV12-3 or TRBV12-4; D is possibly TRBD1 (6 bases). V was trimmed by 2 bases and J by 2 bases, leaving 13 bases between them. The CDR3 spans 16 residues. This chain's CDR3 is CASSLPGGSGNQPQHF. For the CDR3, the DNA is TGTGCCAGCAGTTTACCGGGGGGCTCCGGCAATCAGCCCCAGCATTTT.

The rearrangement uses TRBV5-1 and TRBJ2-2; 8 bases agree with TRBD1. The CDR3 sequence is 15 residues long. The ends lost 5 bases at V and 0 bases at J; junction bases unmatched: 3. Germline-derived CDR1 and CDR2 are SGHRS and YFSETQ. The CDR3 here is CASSPDRANTGELFF. The DNA for the CDR3 is TGCGCCAGCAGTCCGGACAGGGCGAACACCGGGGAGCTGTTTTTT.

This clonotype was recorded many times. The chain carries TRBV6-2 or TRBV6-3 and TRBJ1-1, with D perhaps matching TRBD1 (5 bases). The CDR3 runs to 12 residues. The germline V and J ends were trimmed by 3 bases and 9 bases, with 11 bases remaining between them. Germline V gene lookup returns CDR1 MNHEY and CDR2 SVGEGT. The chain's CDR3 is CASSYMGQKAFF. In nucleotides, the CDR3 is TGTGCCAGCAGTTATATGGGGCAGAAAGCTTTCTTT.

A few counts support this clonotype. The V gene is TRBV4-1, the J gene TRBJ2-1; 12 nucleotides line up with TRBD1. CDR1 is MGHRA and CDR2 is YSYEKL in the germline V gene. This CDR3 comprises 15 residues. V lost 4 bases, J lost 8 bases, and 6 bases stayed unmatched. The CDR3 sequence: CASSPGQGAIYEQFF. The CDR3 nucleotides are TGCGCCAGCAGCCCGGGACAGGGGGCGATCTATGAGCAGTTCTTC.

This chain joins TRBV29-1 and TRBJ2-1, with no clear D. V was pared by 5 bases and J by 9 bases, with 2 bases between. The germline gives CDR1 SQVTM, CDR2 ANQGSEA. The CDR3 consists of 8 residues. CDR3 sequence: CSVREQFF. CDR3 in DNA: TGCAGCGTTCGTGAGCAGTTCTTC.